This T cell receptor beta chain was sequenced for a study of cytomegalovirus exposure and HLA in healthy donors. Background on the study: Most donors, around 81% of approximately 400 genotyped, fell in the Caucasian-associated ancestry cluster. Whole-study results and caveats: The number of N-insertions in an Asian-associated ancestry cluster was reportedly below the approximately 690-donor mean in a later analysis. Available immune exposure information was restricted to CMV serostatus only. Earlier analysis yielded a pattern in which most TCR beta V segments were productive about 87% or about 30% of the time.

PCR employed 60 Vbeta and 13 Jbeta primers. Method: immunoSEQ multiplex PCR; TCRdb's copy keeps in-frame clones and lacks some. The repertoire has about 73,000 clones, 65% to 85% of them found once; the top ten carry 12%. This CDR3 has 14 amino acids. V lost 5 bases and J lost 7, with 17 bases in between. Germline CDR1 GTSNPN, CDR2 SVGIG (reference sequence). In this sample, this clone turned up a few times. What it binds is unknown. Other DNA sequences in this sample translate to the same CDR3. V is TRBV30 and J is TRBJ1-4; possible D gene TRBD1, 5 bases. This sequence originates from a man in his sixties or seventies in good health and CMV-seronegative. Sequencing input: PBMCs. CDR3 bases: TGTGCCTGGGGGGAGGGGCGGGGGAGTGAAAAACTGTTTTTT. Translated, it gives CAWGEGRGSEKLFF.